The rows below give T cell receptor beta chains drawn from one sample of a study of CD8 T cells in ankylosing spondylitis. TCRdb reprocessed the 5' RACE reads with MiXCR, giving one entry per CDR3 protein. The sample records fewer than 180,000 distinct CDR3 sequences, around two fifths being singletons. The specimen was synovial fluid, either unsorted or a sorted T cell fraction (not recorded which). The receptors here all came from a male donor with ankylosing spondylitis. Each CDR3 is given with its conserved first and last residue. The D gene is left open where the match is weak. For some rows the clone size is stated as once, few or many, or as a class when expanded; others skip it.

>few|TRBJ2-7|TRBV25-1|TRBD2
TGTGCCAGCAGTGCACCGGGACTAGGGGCTGCCTACGAGCAGTACTTC
CASSAPGLGAAYEQYF
>-|TRBJ2-5|TRBV25-1|-
TGTGCCAGCACCCCAGACAGCTTCCAAGAGACCCAGTACTTC
CASTPDSFQETQYF
>-|TRBJ1-1|TRBV12-3/TRBV12-4|-
TGTGCCAGCAGTTTAGGGGGTCTGGACACTGAAGCTTTCTTT
CASSLGGLDTEAFF
>-|TRBJ2-2|TRBV29-1|-
TGCAGCGTTGAAGATGGCAGAACTCCGGGGGAGCTGTTTTTT
CSVEDGRTPGELFF
>few|TRBJ2-1|TRBV3-1|-
TGTGCCAGCAGCCCTCCGGGTTTAAGATACAATGAGCAGTTCTTC
CASSPPGLRYNEQFF
>-|TRBJ2-7|TRBV2|-
TGTGCCAGCATAGGGGACAACTCCTACGAGCAGTACTTC
CASIGDNSYEQYF
>-|TRBJ2-7|TRBV20-1|-
TGCAGTGCTCCCTTCTCCTACGAGCAGTACTTC
CSAPFSYEQYF
>once|TRBJ2-5|TRBV29-1|TRBD2
TGCAGCGTTGAGGAGGGGCGGACTAGCGGAGTCCAAGAGACCCAGTACTTC
CSVEEGRTSGVQETQYF
>-|TRBJ1-2|TRBV20-1|-
TGCAGTGCTAGAGAGCCAGGGCCTTACTATGGCTACACCTTC
CSAREPGPYYGYTF
>-|TRBJ1-6|TRBV11-2|TRBD1
TGTGCCAGCAGCCCTGGGACAGGGTTTGGGAATTCACCCCTCCACTTT
CASSPGTGFGNSPLHF
>-|TRBJ2-7|TRBV7-2|TRBD1
TGTGTCAGCAGCCCCCCCGGGACAGGGGTCTACGAGCAGTACTTC
CVSSPPGTGVYEQYF
>few|TRBJ1-1|TRBV12-3/TRBV12-4|-
TGTGCCAGCAGTTCCAGGGACGACACTGAAGCTTTCTTT
CASSSRDDTEAFF
>few|TRBJ2-1|TRBV10-3|-
TGTGCCATCAGGAAGGTCAGGGGGGGAGCCTACAATGAGCAGTTCTTC
CAIRKVRGGAYNEQFF
>few|TRBJ2-1|TRBV7-2|-
TGTGCCAGCAGCTTAGCGTGGGCAGGGGATTACAATGAGCAGTTCTTC
CASSLAWAGDYNEQFF
>many|TRBJ2-5|TRBV12-3/TRBV12-4|-
TGTGCCAGCAGTGAGATCCTGGACTTACAAGAGACCCAGTACTTC
CASSEILDLQETQYF
>many|TRBJ1-6|TRBV6-2/TRBV6-3|-
TGTGCCAGCACCAGCGCCGACCTGGCACCCCTCCACTTT
CASTSADLAPLHF
>once|TRBJ2-1|TRBV25-1|TRBD2
TGTGCCAGCAGTGACCTAGCGGGGGGTCTTGCCCGCAATGAGCAGTTCTTC
CASSDLAGGLARNEQFF
>-|TRBJ2-5|TRBV6-1|TRBD2
TGTGCCAGTAGTCCCCACAGCGGGGGCGGAGAGACCCAGTACTTC
CASSPHSGGGETQYF
>-|TRBJ2-3|TRBV6-1|TRBD2
TGTGCCAGCAGTGGACTAGCGGGGGCCCTAGATACGCAGTATTTT
CASSGLAGALDTQYF
>-|TRBJ2-1|TRBV7-3|TRBD2
TGTGCCAGCAGCAATCTAGCGGGAGAAAATGAGCAGTTCTTC
CASSNLAGENEQFF
>few|TRBJ2-1|TRBV7-6|TRBD1
TGTGCCAGCAGCTTAGAGGGCAGGGGGCTGCTTTTGGGTGAGCAGTTCTTC
CASSLEGRGLLLGEQFF
>once|TRBJ2-3|TRBV5-1|-
TGCGCCAGCAGCTTGGCCAAGCTGGGGGCCAGCACAGATACGCAGTATTTT
CASSLAKLGASTDTQYF
>-|TRBJ2-7|TRBV27|-
TGTGCCAGCAATCTTCCTTTGGGGCAGGGTACCTACGAGCAGTACTTC
CASNLPLGQGTYEQYF
>-|TRBJ2-1|TRBV4-1|-
TGCGCCAGCAGCCCAGATTACGTGTGGGGGCCTACTTTGAGGCGTGAGCAGTTCTTC
CASSPDYVWGPTLRREQFF
>few|TRBJ2-3|TRBV12-3/TRBV12-4|-
TGTGCCAGCAGTTTGGAGGGCACAGATACGCAGTATTTT
CASSLEGTDTQYF
>-|TRBJ2-7|TRBV29-1|TRBD1
TGCAGCGTTGAGGATTACACAGGGGACGAGCAGTACTTC
CSVEDYTGDEQYF
>-|TRBJ1-1|TRBV5-1|-
TGCGCCAGCAGCTTCGATTGGGTGAACACTGAAGCTTTCTTT
CASSFDWVNTEAFF
>few|TRBJ2-5|TRBV11-2|-
TGTGCCAGCACCTGGGACCACCAAGAGACCCAGTACTTC
CASTWDHQETQYF
>once|TRBJ1-1|TRBV19|TRBD1
TGTGCCAGTAAAACCCAGGGGGGGACTGAAGCTTTCTTT
CASKTQGGTEAFF
>-|TRBJ2-1|TRBV12-3/TRBV12-4|TRBD1
TGTGCCATCCGCGGGGACAGGGGTCACAATGAGCAGTTCTTC
CAIRGDRGHNEQFF